This section outlines one T cell receptor (beta chain) sequence together with its context. Its antigen is unknown. Terminally differentiated effector memory CD45RA+ cells were excluded from the naive CD8 cells, which were CD45RO-negative and positively selected for CCR7. This CDR3 region has 19 residues. V shed 3 bases, J shed 2 bases, and the junction held 11 bases outside the gene matches. Germline V gives CDR1 SGHVS, CDR2 FQNEAQ. The record originates from a study of shared clonotypes between healthy human individuals. Points from the study as a whole: A generally larger estimated richness was seen in naive subsets than in memory subsets.

Here immunoSEQ multiplex PCR was the method, and the copy in TCRdb shows in-frame clones only, minus some. This table has 2 million to 2.5 million clones, 93% appearing once. V gene TRBV7-8 combines with J gene TRBJ2-1, with TRBD2 matching 12 bases. This TCR was sampled from a young man in good health. Some clones in this sample may be carry-over from other donors' samples. Sequences were obtained from naive CD8+ T cells from PBMCs. Here the CDR3 reads CASSLGLAGGGSPYNEQFF. Here the CDR3 DNA reads TGTGCCAGCAGCTTGGGGCTAGCGGGAGGGGGAAGCCCCTACAATGAGCAGTTCTTC. The entire variable domain, with the rest obtained from reference TRBV7-8 and TRBJ2-1, is as follows: GAGVSQSPRYKVAKRGQDVALRCDPISGHVSLFWYQQALGQGPEFLTYFQNEAQLDKSGLPSDRFFAERPEGSVSTLKIQRTQQEDSAVYLCASSLGLAGGGSPYNEQFFGPGTRLTVL.